The TCR beta chain described here comes from a study of T cells in Graves' hyperthyroidism and ophthalmopathy. Clinical Activity Scores of at least 3, NOSPECS grades of at least 4 and durations under 3 months characterized ophthalmopathy patients. Authors of the study amplified TCR beta CDR3 regions from RNA transcripts. In the first-round RT-PCR of the TCR CDR3, the HTBI primer set was used. TCRdb ran MiXCR on the multiplex PCR reads and lists one entry per CDR3 protein. The sample consists of about 640,000 distinct CDR3 sequences, around 20% of them appearing once. This clonotype was seen ten or more times. Its matching antigen is unknown. CDR3 size: 15 residues. Germline CDR1 is KGHSH and CDR2 is LQKENI. Between the trimmed V and J ends, which lost 3 bases and 0 bases, there was a span of 10 bases. Study observations and caveats: Progression to ophthalmopathy was predicted a median of 6.5 months early. Through a model of 13 V-J features, ophthalmopathy was separated from stable hyperthyroidism. Most clonotypes expanded in thyroid above 0.001 were likewise present in blood.

The clonotype originates from a man younger than 45 with Graves' ophthalmopathy. The chain has TRBV18 and TRBJ2-3; TRBD1 is a possible D gene (5 bases). Sequenced sample: blood. For the CDR3, the DNA is TGTGCCAGCTCACCGCAGACAGCTAGCACAGATACGCAGTATTTT. It translates to CASSPQTASTDTQYF.